The T cell receptor beta chain described here comes from a study of blood T cell repertoires in COVID-19. Study-level information: Acute and convalescent COVID-19 samples came from the United States, Italy and Spain. PBMCs, B-cell-depleted T cells, or T cells were the source of the cDNA or gDNA that made up the material.

V was pared by 0 bases and J by 0 bases, with 4 bases of the junction left unmatched. In germline, CDR1 is SGHKS, CDR2 YYEKEE (reference sequence). This CDR3 is 16 amino acids long. Original processing notes: The authors estimated nucleated cell counts from reference gene primer amplification. Repertoires were generated with immunoSEQ multiplex PCR, while TCRdb's copy carries only in-frame clones and drops some. The V and J calls and clone size were taken over from that table, and D and trimming were inferred from the DNA. Of roughly 160,000 clones in the sample, 88% were seen once. The clonotype was recovered from a man in his 60s with acute or convalescent COVID-19. This chain uses TRBV5-5 with TRBJ2-7; TRBD1 matches at 9 bases. Sample: peripheral blood. The DNA for the CDR3 is TGTGCCAGCAGCTTGGTGGGACAGGGAAGCTCCTACGAGCAGTACGTC. It is translated as CASSLVGQGSSYEQYV.